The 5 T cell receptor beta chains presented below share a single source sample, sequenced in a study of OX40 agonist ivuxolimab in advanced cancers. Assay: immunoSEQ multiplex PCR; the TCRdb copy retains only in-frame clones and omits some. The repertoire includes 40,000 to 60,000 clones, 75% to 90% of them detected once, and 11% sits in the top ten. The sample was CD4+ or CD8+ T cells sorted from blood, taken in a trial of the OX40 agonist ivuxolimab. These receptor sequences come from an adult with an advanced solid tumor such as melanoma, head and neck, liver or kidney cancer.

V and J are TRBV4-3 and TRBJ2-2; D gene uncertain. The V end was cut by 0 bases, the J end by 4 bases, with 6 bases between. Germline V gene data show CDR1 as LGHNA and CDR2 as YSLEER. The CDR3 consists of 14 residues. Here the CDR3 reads CASSQDGSTGELFF. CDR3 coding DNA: TGCGCCAGCAGCCAAGATGGGTCCACCGGGGAGCTGTTTTTT.

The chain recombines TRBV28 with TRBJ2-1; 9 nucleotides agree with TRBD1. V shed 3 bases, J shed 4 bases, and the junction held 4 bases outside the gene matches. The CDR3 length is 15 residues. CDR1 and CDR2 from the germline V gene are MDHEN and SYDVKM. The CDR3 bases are TGTGCCAGCAGTTTTGCGGGACAGGGTTACAATGAGCAGTTCTTC. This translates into CASSFAGQGYNEQFF. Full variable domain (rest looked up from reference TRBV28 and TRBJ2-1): DVKVTQSSRYLVKRTGEKVFLECVQDMDHENMFWYRQDPGLGLRLIYFSYDVKMKEKGDIPEGYSVSREKKERFSLILESASTNQTSMYLCASSFAGQGYNEQFFGPGTRLTVL.

CDR3 in amino acids: CASSELEQATDTQYF. The CDR3 DNA sequence: TGTGCCAGCAGTGAATTAGAACAGGCCACAGATACGCAGTATTTT. V is TRBV2 and J is TRBJ2-3; a possible D gene is TRBD1 (5 bases). The CDR3 contains 15 residues. Trimming cost V 2 bases and J 2 bases, with 11 bases left between them. Germline V lookup: CDR1 SNHLY, CDR2 FYNNEI.

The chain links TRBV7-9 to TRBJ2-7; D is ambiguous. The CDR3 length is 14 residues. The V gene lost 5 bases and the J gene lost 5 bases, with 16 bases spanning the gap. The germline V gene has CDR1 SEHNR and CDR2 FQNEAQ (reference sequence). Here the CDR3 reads CASSIRYNANEQYF. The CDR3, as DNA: TGTGCCAGCAGCATAAGGTATAACGCTAACGAGCAGTACTTC.

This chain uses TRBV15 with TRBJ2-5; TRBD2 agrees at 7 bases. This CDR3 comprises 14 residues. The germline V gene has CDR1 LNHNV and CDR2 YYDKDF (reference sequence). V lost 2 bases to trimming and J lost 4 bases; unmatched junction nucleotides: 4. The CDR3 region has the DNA TGTGCCACCAGCAGACTGACTAGCAGAGAGACCCAGTACTTC. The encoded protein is CATSRLTSRETQYF.